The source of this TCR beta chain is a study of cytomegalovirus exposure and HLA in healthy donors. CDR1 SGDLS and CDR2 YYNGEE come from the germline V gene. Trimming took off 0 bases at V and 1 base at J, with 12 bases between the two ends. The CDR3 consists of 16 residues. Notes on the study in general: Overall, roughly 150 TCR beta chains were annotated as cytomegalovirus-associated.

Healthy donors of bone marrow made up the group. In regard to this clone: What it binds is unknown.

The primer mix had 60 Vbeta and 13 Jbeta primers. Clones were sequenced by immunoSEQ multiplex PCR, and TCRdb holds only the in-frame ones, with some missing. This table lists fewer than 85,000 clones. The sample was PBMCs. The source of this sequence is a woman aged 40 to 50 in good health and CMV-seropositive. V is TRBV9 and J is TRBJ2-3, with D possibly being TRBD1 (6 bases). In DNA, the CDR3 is TGTGCCAGCAGCGTAGGAGCAGGGGAAGGCACAGATACGCAGTATTTT. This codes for CASSVGAGEGTDTQYF.